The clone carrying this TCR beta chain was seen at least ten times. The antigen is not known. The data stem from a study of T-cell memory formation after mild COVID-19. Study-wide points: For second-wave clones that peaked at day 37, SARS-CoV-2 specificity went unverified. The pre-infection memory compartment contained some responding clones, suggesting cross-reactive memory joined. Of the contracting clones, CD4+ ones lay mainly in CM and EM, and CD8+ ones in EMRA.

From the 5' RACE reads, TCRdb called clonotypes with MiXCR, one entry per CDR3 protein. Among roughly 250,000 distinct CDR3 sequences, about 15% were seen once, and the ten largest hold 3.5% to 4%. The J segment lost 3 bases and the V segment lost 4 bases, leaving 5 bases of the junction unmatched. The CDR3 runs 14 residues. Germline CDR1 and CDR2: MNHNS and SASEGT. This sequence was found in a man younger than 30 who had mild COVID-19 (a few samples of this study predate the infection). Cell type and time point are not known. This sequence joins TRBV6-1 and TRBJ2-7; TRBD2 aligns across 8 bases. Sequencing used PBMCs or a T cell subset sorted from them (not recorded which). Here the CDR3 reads CASSGLAGHYEQYF. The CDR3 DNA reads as TGTGCCAGCAGTGGGCTAGCGGGTCACTACGAGCAGTACTTC.